The 22 T cell receptor beta chains listed next were all sequenced from one sample in a study of shared clonotypes between healthy human individuals. TCRdb's copy holds only in-frame clones and misses some; the assay was immunoSEQ multiplex PCR. The table lists around 500,000 clones, around 73% of them singletons. The sample was PBMCs. Receptor source: a woman between 40 and 50 years old in good health. Some clones in this sample may be carry-over from other donors' samples.

The chain joins TRBV4-2 to TRBJ2-2; the match to TRBD2 covers 10 bases. Germline loops: CDR1 LGHNA, CDR2 YNFKEQ. Losses at the gene ends were 4 bases for V and 4 bases for J; bases not matched to a gene: 6. The CDR3 is 16 amino acids. The chain's CDR3 is CASSPRTSGATGELFF. For the CDR3, the DNA is TGTGCCAGCAGCCCGAGAACTAGCGGGGCCACCGGGGAGCTGTTTTTT.

Comments on this clone: Other DNA sequences from this sample encode an identical CDR3 as well. The chain recombines TRBV7-3 with TRBJ2-5; D tentatively fits TRBD1 or TRBD2 (5 bases each). V was cut by 4 bases and J by 5 bases, with 11 bases left in between. This CDR3 region has 13 residues. The germline V gene encodes CDR1 SGHTA and CDR2 FQGTGA. CDR3 nucleotide sequence: TGTGCCAGCAGCTCGGGACCGCGGGAGACCCAGTACTTC. Translation: CASSSGPRETQYF.

The chain combines TRBV7-6 with TRBJ2-1; D might be TRBD2 (5 bases). V gave up 2 bases and J gave up 8 bases, with 7 bases separating them. The CDR3 consists of 12 residues. The germline gives CDR1 SGHVS, CDR2 FNYEAQ. CDR3 sequence (DNA): TGTGCCAGCAGCTTATCCGGGGATGAGCAGTTCTTC. Translating it yields CASSLSGDEQFF.

The chain links TRBV19 to TRBJ1-1, with 10 nucleotides matching TRBD1. The germline V gene has CDR1 LNHDA and CDR2 SQIVND (reference sequence). This CDR3 comprises 16 residues. The junction had 11 bases not matched to a gene; V was cut back by 7 bases and J by 3 bases. Here the CDR3 DNA reads TGTGCCAGTACCGTCCTGGACAGGGGGTCCTACACTGAAGCTTTCTTT. Its translation is CASTVLDRGSYTEAFF.

This clone was observed a few times. The DNA for the CDR3 is TGTGCCAGCAGCCCCCGCTGGAGCTCCTACAATGAGCAGTTCTTC. Its protein product is CASSPRWSSYNEQFF. V and J are TRBV5-8 and TRBJ2-1; D is undetermined. Germline CDR1 reads SGHTS; CDR2 reads YDEGEE. V lost 4 bases and J 0 bases, leaving 11 bases between the germline ends. The length of the CDR3 is 15 residues.

The chain uses TRBV2 and TRBJ2-2; 11 positions agree with TRBD2. From germline, CDR1 is SNHLY and CDR2 FYNNEI. This CDR3 is built from 16 residues. The trim removed 6 bases at V and 4 bases at J, leaving 7 bases unmatched. CDR3: CASRLGLAGTTGELFF. As DNA, the CDR3 is TGTGCCAGCAGGCTTGGACTAGCGGGTACCACCGGGGAGCTGTTTTTT. Using reference TRBV2 and TRBJ2-2 for the parts outside the CDR3, the full variable domain is EPEVTQTPSHQVTQMGQEVILRCVPISNHLYFYWYRQILGQKVEFLVSFYNNEISEKSEIFDDQFSVERPDGSNFTLKIRSTKLEDSAMYFCASRLGLAGTTGELFFGEGSRLTVL.

This sequence joins TRBV6-1 and TRBJ1-1; 7 bases align to TRBD1. The ends lost 8 bases at V and 0 bases at J; junction bases unmatched: 6. The CDR3 totals 14 residues. CDR1 MNHNS and CDR2 SASEGT come from the germline V gene. The CDR3 nucleotides read TGTGCCAGCCAGGGACAGAGGATGAACACTGAAGCTTTCTTT. This codes for CASQGQRMNTEAFF.

CDR3 nucleotide sequence: TGTGCCAGCAGCGCACAGGCCTACAATGAGCAGTTCTTC. Protein: CASSAQAYNEQFF. This chain links TRBV11-2 with TRBJ2-1, with D tentatively TRBD1 (5 bases). Trimming stripped 5 bases from V and 2 bases from J, with 7 bases between. The CDR3 totals 13 residues. Germline-derived CDR1 and CDR2 are SGHAT and FQNNGV.

The chain recombines TRBV9 with TRBJ1-4; the match to TRBD1 covers 8 bases. The CDR3 totals 15 residues. Germline-derived CDR1 and CDR2 are SGDLS and YYNGEE. J was trimmed by 7 bases and V by 4 bases; bases with no gene match: 9. The CDR3 sequence is CASSPGQGAGEKLFF. CDR3 nucleotides: TGTGCCAGCAGCCCAGGTCAGGGGGCGGGTGAAAAACTGTTTTTT.

A single count supports this clone. CDR3 bases: TGTGCCAGCAGTGGAGGACTACCCCATGAGCAGTTCTTC. Protein product: CASSGGLPHEQFF. The chain has TRBV2 and TRBJ2-1, with D possibly TRBD2 on 6 matching bases. Trimming shortened V by 4 bases and J by 8 bases, and 12 bases separated the two germline ends. The CDR3 consists of 13 residues. Germline values: CDR1 SNHLY, CDR2 FYNNEI.

The CDR3: CSAIPHREQFF. The CDR3 coding sequence is TGCAGTGCTATCCCTCACAGAGAGCAGTTCTTC. The chain employs TRBV20-1 and TRBJ2-1; D remains ambiguous. V dropped 4 bases and J dropped 10 bases, with 11 bases sitting between them. CDR1 DFQATT and CDR2 SNEGSKA come from the germline V gene (reference sequence). The CDR3 is 11 amino acids.

This clone came up a few times. The same CDR3 is also encoded by other DNA sequences in this sample. The chain couples TRBV18 to TRBJ2-5; D gene unclear. This CDR3 has 13 amino acids. V gave up 2 bases and J gave up 5 bases, with 9 bases separating them. CDR1 is KGHSH and CDR2 is LQKENI in the germline V gene. In DNA, the CDR3 is TGTGCCAGCTCACCATCTGGGTTGGAGACCCAGTACTTC. Amino acid sequence: CASSPSGLETQYF.

The chain uses TRBV6-5 and TRBJ2-1; 8 bases are a match to TRBD2. Per germline, CDR1 MNHEY and CDR2 SVGAGI. V gave up 6 bases and J gave up 4 bases; unmatched junction bases: 8. This CDR3 has 15 residues. The CDR3 DNA sequence: TGTGCCAGCAGCCCCGAGGTAGCGGGATACAATGAGCAGTTCTTC. Its protein is CASSPEVAGYNEQFF.

This clone was seen once. The chain uses TRBV2 and TRBJ1-4; 9 bases match TRBD1. The germline V gene encodes CDR1 SNHLY and CDR2 FYNNEI. The CDR3 consists of 16 residues. The junction had 5 bases not matched to a gene; V was cut back by 6 bases and J by 0 bases. The CDR3 bases are TGTGCCAGCAGAGACAGGGGGTCAGCAACTAATGAAAAACTGTTTTTT. It specifies CASRDRGSATNEKLFF. The entire variable domain, with the rest obtained from reference TRBV2 and TRBJ1-4, is as follows: EPEVTQTPSHQVTQMGQEVILRCVPISNHLYFYWYRQILGQKVEFLVSFYNNEISEKSEIFDDQFSVERPDGSNFTLKIRSTKLEDSAMYFCASRDRGSATNEKLFFGSGTQLSVL.

Written as DNA, the CDR3 is TGTGCCAGTAGTATAAAACTACAACAAGAGACCCAGTACTTC. This codes for CASSIKLQQETQYF. The chain joins TRBV19 to TRBJ2-5; D not certain. Germline V CDR1 and CDR2: LNHDA, SQIVND (reference sequence). The CDR3 length is 14 residues. With 2 bases removed from V and 2 bases from J, the gap between germline ends came to 9 bases.

The chain combines TRBV7-5 with TRBJ1-2. TRBV7-5 is described as a pseudogene. The CDR3 runs to 14 residues. CDR3 bases: TGTGCCAGCAGCTTAGCAGCCTCTAACTATGGCTACACCTTC. Translating gives CASSLAASNYGYTF.

This chain links TRBV5-1 with TRBJ1-3, with 9 bases matching TRBD1. J lost 4 bases, V lost 4 bases, and 6 bases had no gene match. Germline assignment: CDR1 SGHRS and CDR2 YFSETQ. This CDR3 has 15 residues. CDR3 bases: TGCGCCAGCAGCGGCGGACAGGGGTCAGGAAACACCATATATTTT. Its translation: CASSGGQGSGNTIYF.

CDR3 coding DNA: TGTGCCTGGAGTCCGGGGGCAGGCCGCCGAAGCGTCACCTACGAGCAGTACTTC. Residues: CAWSPGAGRRSVTYEQYF. The chain joins TRBV30 to TRBJ2-7; the D call may be TRBD1 or TRBD2 (6 bases each). The CDR3 runs to 18 residues. Trimming removed 2 bases at V and 2 bases at J, with 25 bases between. Germline V gene data show CDR1 as GTSNPN and CDR2 as SVGIG (reference sequence).

The chain is built from TRBV9 and TRBJ2-3; 10 bases agree with TRBD2. The CDR3 has 16 amino acids. Germline lookup yields CDR1 SGDLS and CDR2 YYNGEE. V dropped 3 bases and J dropped 2; count of bases not matched to a gene: 6. CDR3 nucleotide sequence: TGTGCCAGCAGCGCTTTGAGCGGGAGGGCCACAGATACGCAGTATTTT. Its protein product is CASSALSGRATDTQYF. Full variable domain (remainder filled in from reference TRBV9 and TRBJ2-3): DSGVTQTPKHLITATGQRVTLRCSPRSGDLSVYWYQQSLDQGLQFLIQYYNGEERAKGNILERFSAQQFPDLHSELNLSSLELGDSALYFCASSALSGRATDTQYFGPGTRLTVL.

This chain connects TRBV19 to TRBJ1-1, with D possibly being TRBD1 (5 bases). Germline CDR1 LNHDA, CDR2 SQIVND (reference sequence). The CDR3 spans 14 residues. Deletions cut 3 bases from V and 5 bases from J, with 13 bases between. CDR3 region: CASSIGGVSTEAFF. The DNA of the CDR3 is TGTGCCAGTAGTATCGGGGGAGTAAGTACTGAAGCTTTCTTT.

The chain carries TRBV28 and TRBJ1-3, with D maybe TRBD1 (6 bases). Trimming cost V 4 bases and J 3 bases, with 16 bases left between them. CDR1 is MDHEN and CDR2 is SYDVKM in the germline V gene. The CDR3 has 16 amino acids. The CDR3 here is CASSSPQGGGGNTIYF. In nucleotides, the CDR3 is TGTGCCAGCAGTTCCCCACAGGGCGGGGGTGGAAACACCATATATTTT.

The chain couples TRBV5-1 to TRBJ2-3, with 10 bases that match TRBD2. The CDR3 is 15 residues long. Unmatched junction bases numbered 6, after V lost 4 bases and J lost 4 bases. CDR1 is SGHRS and CDR2 is YFSETQ in the germline V gene. CDR3 sequence (DNA): TGCGCCAGCAGCGGCCCCCTAGCGGGGGCAGATACGCAGTATTTT. Translating it yields CASSGPLAGADTQYF. Full variable domain (rest looked up from reference TRBV5-1 and TRBJ2-3): KAGVTQTPRYLIKTRGQQVTLSCSPISGHRSVSWYQQTPGQGLQFLFEYFSETQRNKGNFPGRFSGRQFSNSRSEMNVSTLELGDSALYLCASSGPLAGADTQYFGPGTRLTVL.